The clone carrying this T cell receptor beta chain was observed many times. Its matching antigen is unknown. These data belong to a study of human T cells and chemical hapten exposure. Study overall: Patch tests containing 0.01% DPC, applied to the upper back, were read at 6 days. Findings of the study overall: Expanded TCR sets contained significantly more large CDR3 similarity clusters than controls. Following DPC sensitization, TCRs present above 1 in 1000 frequency showed no change.

Time point specified: patch test 3, about 24 weeks after DPC sensitization. Sample treatment: therapeutic diphenylcyclopropenone sensitization with weekly scalp DPC. As originally analysed: There were a median of approximately 96,000 TCRs per sample, with a range from roughly 23,224 to 750,000. Each CDR3 protein is one row after TCRdb ran MiXCR on the RACE reads. These V and J calls are TCRdb output, not the study's own analysis. The profile covers approximately 80,000 distinct CDR3 sequences, with about a tenth appearing a single time and approximately 3.7% taken by the ten largest. CDR3 length: 19 amino acids. V lost 5 bases to trimming and J lost 0 bases, with 23 bases between them. CDR1 and CDR2 (germline): MNHEY, SMNVEV (reference sequence).

The chain combines TRBV27 with TRBJ2-1; D is perhaps TRBD1 (6 bases). The source is a woman in her forties or fifties with alopecia areata. Some clones in this sample may be carry-over from other donors' samples. Sequences were derived from whole blood, sampled in connection with sensitization to the hapten diphenylcyclopropenone (DPC). The CDR3 DNA follows: TGTGCCAGCAGTCCACATAAACCGGACAGTGCGAGCTCCTACAATGAGCAGTTCTTC. Its protein product is CASSPHKPDSASSYNEQFF.